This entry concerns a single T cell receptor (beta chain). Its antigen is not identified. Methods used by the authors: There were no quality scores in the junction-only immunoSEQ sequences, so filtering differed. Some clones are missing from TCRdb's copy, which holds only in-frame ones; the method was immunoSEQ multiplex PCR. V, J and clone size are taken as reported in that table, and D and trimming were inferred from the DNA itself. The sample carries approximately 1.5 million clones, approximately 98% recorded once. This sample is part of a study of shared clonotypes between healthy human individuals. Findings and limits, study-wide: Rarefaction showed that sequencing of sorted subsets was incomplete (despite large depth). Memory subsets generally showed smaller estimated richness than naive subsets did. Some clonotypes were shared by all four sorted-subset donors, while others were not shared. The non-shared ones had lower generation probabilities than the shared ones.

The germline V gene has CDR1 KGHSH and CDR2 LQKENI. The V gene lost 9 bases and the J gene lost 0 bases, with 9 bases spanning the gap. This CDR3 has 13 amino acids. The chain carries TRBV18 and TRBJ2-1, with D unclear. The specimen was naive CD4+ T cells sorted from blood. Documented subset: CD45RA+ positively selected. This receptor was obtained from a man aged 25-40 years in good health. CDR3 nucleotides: TGTGCCAGTTCGTACAGCTCCTACAATGAGCAGTTCTTC. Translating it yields CASSYSSYNEQFF.